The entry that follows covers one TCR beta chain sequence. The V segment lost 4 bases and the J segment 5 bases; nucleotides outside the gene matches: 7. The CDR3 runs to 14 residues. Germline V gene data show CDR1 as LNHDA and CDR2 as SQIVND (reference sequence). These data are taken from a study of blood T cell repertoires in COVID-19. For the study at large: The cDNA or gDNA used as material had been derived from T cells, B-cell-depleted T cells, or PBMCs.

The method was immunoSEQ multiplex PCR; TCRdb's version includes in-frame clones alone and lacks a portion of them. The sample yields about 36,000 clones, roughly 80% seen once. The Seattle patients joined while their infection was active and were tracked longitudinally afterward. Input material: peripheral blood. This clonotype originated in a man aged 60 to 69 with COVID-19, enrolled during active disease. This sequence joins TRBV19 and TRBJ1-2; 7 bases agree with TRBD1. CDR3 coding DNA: TGTGCCAGTAGTACTCCGGGACAGCATTATGGCTACACCTTC. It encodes CASSTPGQHYGYTF.